The rows below give T cell receptor beta chains drawn from one sample of a study of shared clonotypes between healthy human individuals. This table comes from immunoSEQ multiplex PCR, and its TCRdb copy is limited to in-frame clones, with some not included. The data contain hundreds of thousands of clones, 96% of them singletons. Sequenced sample: naive CD8+ T cells sorted from blood. These receptors all come from a woman aged 25 to 39 in good health. Each CDR3 is given with its conserved first and last residue. The order of the fields is CDR3 length, D gene, V gene, J gene, clone size, CDR3 protein, CDR3 DNA. A D gene is named only where the DNA matches it firmly. A clone size is listed for some rows: how often the clone was seen (once, few, many), or a class if it is expanded.

length: 14; D: -; V: TRBV28; J: TRBJ2-7; size: -; CDR3: CASSLGGEGYEQYF; DNA: TGTGCCAGCAGTTTAGGGGGCGAGGGATACGAGCAGTACTTC
length: 16; D: -; V: TRBV29-1; J: TRBJ1-1; size: few; CDR3: CSVGSGSRKVNTEAFF; DNA: TGCAGCGTTGGATCCGGGAGCCGAAAGGTGAACACTGAAGCTTTCTTT
length: 10; D: -; V: TRBV2; J: TRBJ2-7; size: -; CDR3: CDMDGDEQYF; DNA: TGTGACATGGACGGGGACGAGCAGTACTTC
length: 18; D: TRBD2; V: TRBV7-9; J: TRBJ2-2; size: -; CDR3: CASSLASGTSEHTGELFF; DNA: TGTGCCAGCAGCTTAGCTTCCGGGACTAGCGAGCACACCGGGGAGCTGTTTTTT
length: 16; D: TRBD2; V: TRBV5-6; J: TRBJ2-5; size: -; CDR3: CASSPPLVAGTETQYF; DNA: TGTGCCAGCAGCCCCCCTTTGGTAGCGGGAACAGAGACCCAGTACTTC
length: 15; D: TRBD1; V: TRBV27; J: TRBJ1-2; size: once; CDR3: CASRIQGAPSGGYTF; DNA: TGTGCCAGCAGGATCCAGGGGGCCCCCTCGGGAGGCTACACCTTC
length: 15; D: -; V: TRBV5-4; J: TRBJ2-5; size: -; CDR3: CASSLRVGAGETQYF; DNA: TGTGCCAGCAGCTTGCGTGTGGGGGCGGGGGAGACCCAGTACTTC
length: 15; D: -; V: TRBV5-8; J: TRBJ1-5; size: -; CDR3: CASSLTEVSNQPQHF; DNA: TGTGCCAGCAGCTTAACAGAAGTTAGCAATCAGCCCCAGCATTTT
length: 11; D: -; V: TRBV5-6; J: TRBJ1-2; size: -; CDR3: CASSLGSSYTF; DNA: TGTGCCAGCAGCCTGGGGAGTAGCTACACCTTC
length: 13; D: -; V: TRBV9; J: TRBJ2-7; size: -; CDR3: CASSVGGEDEQYF; DNA: TGTGCCAGCAGCGTAGGGGGAGAAGACGAGCAGTACTTC
length: 15; D: -; V: TRBV7-9; J: TRBJ1-2; size: -; CDR3: CASSQIRGVGYGYTF; DNA: TGTGCCAGCAGCCAAATCAGGGGAGTGGGCTATGGCTACACCTTC
length: 16; D: TRBD2; V: TRBV5-5; J: TRBJ2-7; size: -; CDR3: CASSPEWAGRGDEQYF; DNA: TGTGCCAGCAGCCCTGAGTGGGCAGGGAGGGGAGACGAGCAGTACTTC
length: 14; D: -; V: TRBV19; J: TRBJ2-3; size: -; CDR3: CASSIVGFGDTQYF; DNA: TGTGCCAGTAGTATAGTCGGGTTCGGGGATACGCAGTATTTT
length: 14; D: -; V: TRBV21-1; J: TRBJ1-1; size: -; CDR3: CASSKNWRNTEAFF; DNA: TGTGCCAGCAGCAAAAATTGGCGGAACACTGAAGCTTTCTTT
length: 13; D: -; V: TRBV5-1; J: TRBJ2-5; size: -; CDR3: CASSLGLGETQYF; DNA: TGCGCCAGCAGCTTGGGTCTTGGGGAGACCCAGTACTTC
length: 15; D: -; V: TRBV6-1; J: TRBJ2-7; size: -; CDR3: CASSERSASTYEQYF; DNA: TGTGCCAGCAGTGAAAGGTCGGCGTCAACCTACGAGCAGTACTTC
length: 17; D: TRBD2; V: TRBV5-8; J: TRBJ2-3; size: -; CDR3: CASSLGRGAGTTDTQYF; DNA: TGTGCCAGCAGCTTAGGGAGGGGAGCGGGAACCACAGATACGCAGTATTTT
length: 14; D: -; V: TRBV27; J: TRBJ1-1; size: -; CDR3: CASSLWQGDTEAFF; DNA: TGTGCCAGCAGTTTATGGCAGGGTGACACTGAAGCTTTCTTT
length: 17; D: TRBD2; V: TRBV7-9; J: TRBJ2-1; size: once; CDR3: CASSLGTSQSSYNEQFF; DNA: TGTGCCAGCAGCTTAGGGACTAGCCAGAGCTCCTACAATGAGCAGTTCTTC
length: 16; D: TRBD2; V: TRBV4-1; J: TRBJ2-1; size: -; CDR3: CASSQRNSGSFYEQFF; DNA: TGCGCCAGCAGCCAAAGAAATAGCGGGAGTTTCTATGAGCAGTTCTTC
length: 15; D: -; V: TRBV27; J: TRBJ2-7; size: -; CDR3: CASSLSTSGAYEQYF; DNA: TGTGCCAGCAGTTTGTCCACTTCGGGTGCCTACGAGCAGTACTTC
length: 13; D: -; V: TRBV6-5; J: TRBJ1-1; size: few; CDR3: CASSYSEATEAFF; DNA: TGTGCCAGCAGTTACTCGGAGGCCACTGAAGCTTTCTTT